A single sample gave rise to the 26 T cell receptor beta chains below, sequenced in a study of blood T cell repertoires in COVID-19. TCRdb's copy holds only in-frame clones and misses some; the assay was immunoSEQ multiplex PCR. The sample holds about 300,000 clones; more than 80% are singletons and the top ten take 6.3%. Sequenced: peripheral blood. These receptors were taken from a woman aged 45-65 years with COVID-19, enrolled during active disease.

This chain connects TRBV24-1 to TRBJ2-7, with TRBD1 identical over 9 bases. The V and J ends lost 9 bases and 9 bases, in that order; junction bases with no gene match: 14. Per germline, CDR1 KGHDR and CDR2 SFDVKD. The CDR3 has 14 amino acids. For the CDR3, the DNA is TGTGCCACCGGGGGGACAGGGCCCTCGTCCGGGCAGTACTTC. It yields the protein CATGGTGPSSGQYF.

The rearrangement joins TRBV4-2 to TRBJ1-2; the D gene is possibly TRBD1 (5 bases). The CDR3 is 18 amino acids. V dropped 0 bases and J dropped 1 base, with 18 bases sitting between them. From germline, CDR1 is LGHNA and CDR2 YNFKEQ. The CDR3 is CASSQEDTIRPRNYGYTF. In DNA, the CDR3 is TGTGCCAGCAGCCAAGAGGACACTATTAGGCCCCGTAACTATGGCTACACCTTC.

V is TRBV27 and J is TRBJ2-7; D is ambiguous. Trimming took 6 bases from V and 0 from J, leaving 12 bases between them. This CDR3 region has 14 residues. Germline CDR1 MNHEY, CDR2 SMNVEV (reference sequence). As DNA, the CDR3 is TGTGCCAGCAGGGTTATCCCTAACTCCTACGAGCAGTACTTC. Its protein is CASRVIPNSYEQYF.

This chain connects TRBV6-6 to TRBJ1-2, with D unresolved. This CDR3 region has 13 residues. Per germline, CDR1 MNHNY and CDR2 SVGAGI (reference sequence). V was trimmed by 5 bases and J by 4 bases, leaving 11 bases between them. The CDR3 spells CASSPGRAYGYTF. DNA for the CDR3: TGTGCCAGCAGTCCCGGGAGGGCCTATGGCTACACCTTC.

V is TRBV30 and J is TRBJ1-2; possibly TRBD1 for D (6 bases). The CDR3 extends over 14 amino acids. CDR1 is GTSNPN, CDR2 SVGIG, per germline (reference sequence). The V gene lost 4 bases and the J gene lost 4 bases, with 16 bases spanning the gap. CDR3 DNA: TGTGCCTGGACCAGGACAGTGAACTTCTATGGCTACACCTTC. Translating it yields CAWTRTVNFYGYTF.

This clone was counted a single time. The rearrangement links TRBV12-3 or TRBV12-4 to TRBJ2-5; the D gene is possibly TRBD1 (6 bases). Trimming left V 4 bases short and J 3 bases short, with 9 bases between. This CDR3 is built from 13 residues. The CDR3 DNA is TGTGCCAGCAGTTACCGGGACAAAGAGACCCAGTACTTC. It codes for CASSYRDKETQYF.

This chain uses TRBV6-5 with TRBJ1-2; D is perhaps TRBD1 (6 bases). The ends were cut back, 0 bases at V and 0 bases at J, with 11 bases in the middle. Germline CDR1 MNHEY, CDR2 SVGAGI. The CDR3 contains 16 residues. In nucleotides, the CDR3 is TGTGCCAGCAGTTACTCGAGTGGGACACCTAACTATGGCTACACCTTC. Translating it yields CASSYSSGTPNYGYTF.

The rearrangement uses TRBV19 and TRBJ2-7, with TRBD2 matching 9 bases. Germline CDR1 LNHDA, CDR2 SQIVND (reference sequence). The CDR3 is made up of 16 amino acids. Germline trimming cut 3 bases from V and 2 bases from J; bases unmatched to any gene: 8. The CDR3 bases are TGTGCCAGTAGTATCGGCGGGAGGGCCCATACCTACGAGCAGTACTTC. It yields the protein CASSIGGRAHTYEQYF.

CDR3 in DNA: TGTGCCAGCAGTAGTTCAGGTCGAGGGCTGACTGAAGCTTTCTTT. This encodes CASSSSGRGLTEAFF. The gene calls are TRBV6-5 and TRBJ1-1; D uncertain. From germline, CDR1 is MNHEY and CDR2 SVGAGI. CDR3 length: 15 residues. The V and J ends lost 5 bases and 5 bases respectively, with 18 bases between them.

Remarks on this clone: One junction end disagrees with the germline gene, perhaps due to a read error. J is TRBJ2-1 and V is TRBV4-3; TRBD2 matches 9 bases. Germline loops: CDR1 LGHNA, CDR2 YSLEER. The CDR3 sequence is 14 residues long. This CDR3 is CASSQEVTSGPRLF. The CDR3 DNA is TGCGCCAGCAGCCAGGAAGTTACTAGCGGGCCTCGACTCTTC.

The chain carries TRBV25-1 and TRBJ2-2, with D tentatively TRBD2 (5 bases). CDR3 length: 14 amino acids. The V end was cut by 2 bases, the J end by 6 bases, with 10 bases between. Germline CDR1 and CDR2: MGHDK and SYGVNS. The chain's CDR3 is CASSETGKAGELFF. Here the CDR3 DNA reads TGTGCCAGCAGTGAAACGGGAAAAGCCGGGGAGCTGTTTTTT.

The CDR3 nucleotides read TGTGCCAGCAGCTTAAGAGGGCGTCATTCACCCCTCCACTTT. Its translation is CASSLRGRHSPLHF. This chain joins TRBV7-2 and TRBJ1-6; no clear D gene. CDR1 and CDR2 from the germline V gene are SGHTA and FQGNSA. Trimming cost V 2 bases and J 8 bases, with 10 bases left between them. CDR3 length: 14 residues.

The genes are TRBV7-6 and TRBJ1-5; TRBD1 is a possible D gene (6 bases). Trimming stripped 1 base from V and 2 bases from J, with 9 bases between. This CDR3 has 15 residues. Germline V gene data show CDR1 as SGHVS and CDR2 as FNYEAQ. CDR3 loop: CASSLVPGGNQPQHF. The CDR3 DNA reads TGTGCCAGCAGCTTAGTACCAGGGGGCAATCAGCCCCAGCATTTT.

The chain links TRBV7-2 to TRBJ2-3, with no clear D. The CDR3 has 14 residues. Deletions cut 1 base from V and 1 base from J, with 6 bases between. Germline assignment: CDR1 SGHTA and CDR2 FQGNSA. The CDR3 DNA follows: TGTGCCAGCAGCTTAGACCAGGGCACAGATACGCAGTATTTT. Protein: CASSLDQGTDTQYF.

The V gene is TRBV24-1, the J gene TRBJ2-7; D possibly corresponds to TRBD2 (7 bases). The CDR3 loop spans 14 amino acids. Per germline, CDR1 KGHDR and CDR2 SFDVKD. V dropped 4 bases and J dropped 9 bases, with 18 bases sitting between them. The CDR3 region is CATSEAGTPGGQYF. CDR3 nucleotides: TGTGCCACCAGTGAGGCCGGGACACCGGGGGGGCAGTACTTC.

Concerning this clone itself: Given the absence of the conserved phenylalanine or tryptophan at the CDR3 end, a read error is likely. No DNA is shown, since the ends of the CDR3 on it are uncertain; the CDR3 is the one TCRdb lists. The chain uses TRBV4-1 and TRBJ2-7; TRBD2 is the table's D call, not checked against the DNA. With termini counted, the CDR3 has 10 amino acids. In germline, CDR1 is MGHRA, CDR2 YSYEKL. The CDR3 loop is CASSQVGLAG.

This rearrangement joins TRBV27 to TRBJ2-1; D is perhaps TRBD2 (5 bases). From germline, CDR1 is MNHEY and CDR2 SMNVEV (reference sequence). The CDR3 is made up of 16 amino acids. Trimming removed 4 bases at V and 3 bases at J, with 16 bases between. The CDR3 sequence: CASSSPRFGSYNEQFF. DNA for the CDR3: TGTGCCAGCAGTTCCCCCCGGTTTGGGAGCTACAATGAGCAGTTCTTC.

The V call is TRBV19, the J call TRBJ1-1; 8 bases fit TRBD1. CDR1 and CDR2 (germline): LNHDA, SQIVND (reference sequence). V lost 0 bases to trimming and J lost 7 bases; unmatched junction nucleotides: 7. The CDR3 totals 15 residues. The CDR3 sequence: CASSIDGTGPGEAFF. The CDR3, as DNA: TGTGCCAGTAGTATAGATGGGACAGGACCGGGTGAAGCTTTCTTT.

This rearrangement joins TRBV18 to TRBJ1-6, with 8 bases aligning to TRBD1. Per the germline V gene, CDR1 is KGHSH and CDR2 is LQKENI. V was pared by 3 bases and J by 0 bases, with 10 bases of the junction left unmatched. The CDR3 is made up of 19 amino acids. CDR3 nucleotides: TGTGCCAGCTCACCCACCTTTATAGGACAGGGCTCCTATAATTCACCCCTCCACTTT. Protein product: CASSPTFIGQGSYNSPLHF. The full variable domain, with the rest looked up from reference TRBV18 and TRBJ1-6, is NAGVMQNPRHLVRRRGQEARLRCSPMKGHSHVYWYRQLPEEGLKFMVYLQKENIIDESGMPKERFSAEFPKEGPSILRIQQVVRGDSAAYFCASSPTFIGQGSYNSPLHFGNGTRLTVT.

The CDR3 DNA reads TGCAGCGTTCTGCTGACAGGTCATAGCTCTGGGGCCAACGTCCTGACTTTC. It translates to CSVLLTGHSSGANVLTF. This chain joins TRBV29-1 and TRBJ2-6; possible D gene TRBD1, 6 bases. The CDR3 has 17 residues. V shed 5 bases and J shed 0 bases, with 17 bases lying between them. Per the germline V gene, CDR1 is SQVTM and CDR2 is ANQGSEA.

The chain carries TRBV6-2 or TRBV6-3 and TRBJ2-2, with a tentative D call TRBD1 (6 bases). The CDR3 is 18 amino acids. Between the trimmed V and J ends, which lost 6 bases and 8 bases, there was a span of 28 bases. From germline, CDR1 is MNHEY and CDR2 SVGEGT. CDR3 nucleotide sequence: TGTGCCAGCAGCCGCCTGACAGGTCTAGGCACCGGCGGGGGGGAGCTGTTTTTT. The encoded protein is CASSRLTGLGTGGGELFF.

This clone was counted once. This CDR3 reads CATSGTAVTDTQYF. The CDR3 coding sequence is TGTGCCACCAGTGGGACAGCCGTCACAGATACGCAGTATTTT. The V and J genes are TRBV24-1 and TRBJ2-3; D may be TRBD1 (6 bases). V was clipped by 5 bases and J by 2 bases, with 10 bases between them. The CDR3 totals 14 residues. Germline values: CDR1 KGHDR, CDR2 SFDVKD.

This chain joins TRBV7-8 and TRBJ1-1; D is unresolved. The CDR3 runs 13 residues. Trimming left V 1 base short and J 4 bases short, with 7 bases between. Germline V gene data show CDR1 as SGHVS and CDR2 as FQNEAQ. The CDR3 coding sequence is TGTGCCAGCAGCTTAGGCGTAGCCACTGAAGCTTTCTTT. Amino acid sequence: CASSLGVATEAFF.

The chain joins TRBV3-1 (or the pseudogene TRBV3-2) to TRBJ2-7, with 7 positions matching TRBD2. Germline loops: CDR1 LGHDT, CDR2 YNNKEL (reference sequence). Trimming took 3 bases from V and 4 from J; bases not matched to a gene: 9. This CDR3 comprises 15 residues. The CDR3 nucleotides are TGTGCCAGCAGCCAGGGGGACTGGACTAGATACGAGCAGTACTTC. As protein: CASSQGDWTRYEQYF.

CDR3: CATSSRQRANQPQHF. DNA of the CDR3: TGTGCCACCAGCTCCCGACAGAGAGCCAATCAGCCCCAGCATTTT. The V call is TRBV15, the J call TRBJ1-5; D possibly corresponds to TRBD1 (5 bases). This CDR3 spans 15 amino acids. Between the trimmed V and J ends, which lost 5 bases and 3 bases, there was a span of 14 bases. The V gene's germline CDR1 is LNHNV and CDR2 YYDKDF (reference sequence).

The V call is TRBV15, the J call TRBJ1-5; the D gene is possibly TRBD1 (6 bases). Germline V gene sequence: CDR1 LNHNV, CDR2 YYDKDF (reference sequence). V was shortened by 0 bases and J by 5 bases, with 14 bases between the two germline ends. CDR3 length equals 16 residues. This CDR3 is CATSRDEQQGYQPQHF. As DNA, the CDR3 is TGTGCCACCAGCAGAGATGAGCAACAGGGCTATCAGCCCCAGCATTTT.